The 9 T cell receptor beta chains listed next were all sequenced from one sample in a study of blood T cell repertoires in COVID-19. Sequenced by immunoSEQ multiplex PCR; TCRdb stores in-frame clones only, minus some. The data contain roughly 70,000 clones, about 93% of them singletons. What was sequenced was peripheral blood. The receptor set was obtained from a human donor in a cohort sampled during active COVID-19.

V and J are TRBV5-4 and TRBJ1-2; D remains ambiguous. Germline CDR1 and CDR2: SGHNT and YYREEE (reference sequence). The V gene lost 0 bases and the J gene lost 4 bases, with 7 bases spanning the gap. This CDR3 has 13 residues. In DNA, the CDR3 is TGTGCCAGCAGCTTGGACAGTTTCTATGGCTACACCTTC. It specifies CASSLDSFYGYTF.

The chain has TRBV5-8 and TRBJ1-4, with a tentative D call TRBD1 (6 bases). The CDR3 runs 14 residues. V lost 5 bases to trimming and J lost 1 base, with 9 bases between them. The germline CDR1 and CDR2 sequences are SGHTS and YDEGEE. Here the CDR3 reads CASSLGGTNEKLFF. Here the CDR3 DNA reads TGTGCCAGCAGTTTAGGGGGAACTAATGAAAAACTGTTTTTT. Variable domain in full (rest from reference TRBV5-8 and TRBJ1-4): EAGVTQSPTHLIKTRGQQATLRCSPISGHTSVYWYQQALGLGLQFLLWYDEGEERNRGNFPPRFSGRQFPNYSSELNVNALELEDSALYLCASSLGGTNEKLFFGSGTQLSVL.

The V call is TRBV28, the J call TRBJ2-7; D is unclear. CDR1 is MDHEN and CDR2 is SYDVKM in the germline V gene. CDR3 length: 12 residues. Trimming stripped 10 bases from V and 0 bases from J, with 10 bases between. The DNA for the CDR3 is TGTGCCACCTCCACGGTCTCCTACGAGCAGTACTTC. It codes for CATSTVSYEQYF.

This sequence joins TRBV10-1 and TRBJ2-7, with TRBD2 identical over 7 bases. This CDR3 region has 15 residues. V gave up 3 bases and J gave up 3 bases; unmatched junction bases: 8. In germline, CDR1 is WNHNN, CDR2 SYGVQD (reference sequence). Written as DNA, the CDR3 is TGCGCCAGCAGTGAAAGTTGGCGGGGGATCTACGAGCAGTACTTC. Amino acid sequence: CASSESWRGIYEQYF.

The V gene is TRBV6-2 or TRBV6-3, the J gene TRBJ2-2, with 13 bases lining up with TRBD2. Trimming at V came to 3 bases and at J to 2 bases, leaving 9 bases not matched to a gene. This CDR3 contains 19 residues. Germline V lookup: CDR1 MNHEY, CDR2 SVGEGT. Here the CDR3 reads CASSYVTSGGAVNTGELFF. The CDR3 bases are TGTGCCAGCAGTTATGTCACTAGCGGGGGGGCCGTAAACACCGGGGAGCTGTTTTTT.

J is TRBJ2-5 and V is TRBV5-1; no definite D call. The V gene's germline CDR1 is SGHRS and CDR2 YFSETQ. The germline V and J ends were trimmed by 6 bases and 11 bases, with 17 bases remaining between them. The length of the CDR3 is 12 residues. The CDR3 is CASILLRPAQYF. The CDR3 DNA sequence: TGCGCCAGCATCCTCCTACGCCCAGCGCAGTACTTC.

The rearrangement joins TRBV2 to TRBJ1-3; no definite D call. The V and J ends lost 6 bases and 0 bases respectively, with 12 bases between them. CDR3 length: 15 amino acids. The germline V gene encodes CDR1 SNHLY and CDR2 FYNNEI. This chain's CDR3 is CASRGGPYSGNTIYF. The CDR3, as DNA: TGTGCCAGCAGGGGAGGACCCTACTCTGGAAACACCATATATTTT.

The chain uses TRBV29-1 and TRBJ2-1; 12 nucleotides match TRBD2. Per germline, CDR1 SQVTM and CDR2 ANQGSEA. The length of the CDR3 is 16 residues. With V trimmed by 7 bases and J by 3 bases, 10 bases remained unmatched. The CDR3 DNA follows: TGCAGCGGCTCCTCTAGCGGGGGGGCCGTCTACAATGAGCAGTTCTTC. Its protein is CSGSSSGGAVYNEQFF.

The CDR3 DNA reads as TGTGCCTGGTCGATCCCAGGAAGAGAAAAACTGTTTTTT. Encoded protein: CAWSIPGREKLFF. V gene TRBV30 combines with J gene TRBJ1-4; D gene uncertain. The V gene lost 5 bases and the J gene lost 8 bases, with 15 bases spanning the gap. Germline lookup yields CDR1 GTSNPN and CDR2 SVGIG (reference sequence). CDR3 length: 13 residues.